These T cell receptor beta chains were read from a single sample in a study of beta chain features in type 1 diabetes. Sequencing was performed with immunoSEQ multiplex PCR; in TCRdb, only in-frame clones are kept and a portion is missing. The sample shows about 130,000 clones, around a tenth of them seen only once. Sequencing was done on a sample of central memory CD4+ T cells from blood. The receptors were gathered from a man aged 18-30 years in good health. Both conserved end residues are part of each CDR3. A D gene is named only where the DNA matches it firmly. Only some rows state a clone size, as once, few, many or a class for expanded clones.

v_gene,abundance,j_gene,d_gene,CDR3aa,CDR3nt
TRBV9,few,TRBJ1-3,TRBD1,CASSVDRGSGNTIYF,TGTGCCAGCAGCGTGGACAGGGGGTCTGGAAACACCATATATTTT
TRBV19,few,TRBJ2-6,.,CASSWPGKTGANVLTF,TGTGCCAGTAGTTGGCCAGGGAAAACTGGGGCCAACGTCCTGACTTTC
TRBV7-2,.,TRBJ2-3,.,CASSGRLVADTQYF,TGTGCCAGCAGCGGTCGACTAGTTGCAGATACGCAGTATTTT
TRBV2,many,TRBJ1-2,TRBD1,CASMRDSNSYGYTF,TGTGCCAGCATGCGGGACAGCAATTCCTATGGCTACACCTTC
TRBV5-1,few,TRBJ2-1,.,CASSLNSNNEQFF,TGCGCCAGCAGCTTGAACAGCAACAATGAGCAGTTCTTC
TRBV6-5,few,TRBJ2-5,.,CASSYSGAQETQYF,TGTGCCAGCAGTTACTCTGGGGCTCAAGAGACCCAGTACTTC
TRBV18,few,TRBJ1-2,.,CASSPLRDTLSNYGYTF,TGTGCCAGCTCACCACTTAGGGACACACTCTCTAACTATGGCTACACCTTC
TRBV7-2,.,TRBJ1-3,.,CASSFTVSGNTIYF,TGTGCCAGCAGCTTCACAGTCTCTGGAAACACCATATATTTT
TRBV11-2,few,TRBJ2-7,TRBD1,CASSPDRDTWGEQYF,TGTGCCAGCAGCCCTGACAGGGACACTTGGGGCGAGCAGTACTTC
TRBV4-3,.,TRBJ2-1,TRBD2,CASSVHRGGNNEQFF,TGCGCCAGCAGCGTCCACCGGGGGGGAAACAATGAGCAGTTCTTC
TRBV7-9,many,TRBJ2-2,.,CASSSELRGRLEELFF,TGTGCCAGCAGCTCAGAGTTGCGGGGGCGATTAGAGGAGCTGTTTTTT
TRBV5-1,.,TRBJ1-1,TRBD1,CASSPTGTGDTEAFF,TGCGCCAGCAGCCCCACCGGGACAGGGGACACTGAAGCTTTCTTT
TRBV7-2,few,TRBJ2-7,.,CASNLRGKIDEQYF,TGTGCCAGCAACCTTCGGGGGAAAATCGACGAGCAGTACTTC
TRBV14,many,TRBJ2-1,.,CASSQFRGQNYNEQFF,TGTGCCAGCAGCCAATTTAGGGGACAAAACTACAATGAGCAGTTCTTC
TRBV16,few,TRBJ2-6,.,CASSQSGQSGANVLTF,TGTGCCAGCAGCCAATCGGGGCAATCCGGGGCCAACGTCCTGACTTTC
TRBV11-3,.,TRBJ2-5,.,CASSKDWGEFETQYF,TGTGCCAGCAGCAAGGACTGGGGGGAGTTCGAGACCCAGTACTTC
TRBV23-1,.,TRBJ1-2,TRBD1,CASSQLPPQGSHYGYTF,TGCGCCAGCAGTCAACTACCTCCACAGGGGAGCCACTATGGCTACACCTTC
TRBV29-1,.,TRBJ2-2,.,CSVVGANPNTGELFF,TGCAGCGTTGTAGGGGCGAACCCGAACACCGGGGAGCTGTTTTTT
TRBV7-9,few,TRBJ1-5,TRBD1,CASSAAPGQVNQPQHF,TGTGCCAGCAGCGCCGCCCCGGGACAGGTCAATCAGCCCCAGCATTTT
TRBV6-8,few,TRBJ1-5,.,CASSYPTDHSNQPQHF,TGTGCCAGCAGTTACCCGACAGACCATAGCAATCAGCCCCAGCATTTT
TRBV28,.,TRBJ2-3,TRBD1,CASSLLPGQKGDTQYF,TGTGCCAGCAGTTTATTACCGGGACAGAAGGGGGATACGCAGTATTTT
TRBV20-1,.,TRBJ1-1,TRBD1,CSAQDREEAFF,TGCAGTGCTCAAGACAGGGAGGAAGCTTTCTTT
TRBV5-1,few,TRBJ1-2,TRBD1,CASRQGDYGYTF,TGCGCCAGTCGACAGGGCGACTATGGCTACACCTTC
TRBV4-3,.,TRBJ2-3,TRBD2,CASSQLDQRGGSTDTQYF,TGCGCCAGCAGCCAGCTGGACCAGCGGGGGGGCAGCACAGATACGCAGTATTTT
TRBV6-5,few,TRBJ2-7,TRBD1,CASSWDRGQYEQYF,TGTGCCAGCAGTTGGGACAGGGGGCAATACGAGCAGTACTTC
TRBV10-3,few,TRBJ1-2,.,CAISGGGRYGYTF,TGTGCCATCAGTGGGGGGGGACGGTATGGCTACACCTTC
TRBV7-2,few,TRBJ2-5,.,CASSTHRQETQYF,TGTGCCAGCAGCACCCACAGGCAAGAGACCCAGTACTTC
TRBV18,few,TRBJ1-5,.,CASSPGENSNQPQHF,TGTGCCAGCTCACCTGGAGAGAATAGCAATCAGCCCCAGCATTTT
TRBV28,few,TRBJ1-2,.,CASTVDKSAYGYTF,TGTGCCAGCACCGTCGACAAGTCGGCTTATGGCTACACCTTC
TRBV11-2,few,TRBJ1-2,TRBD1,CASTGQGAFYGYTF,TGTGCCAGCACAGGACAGGGGGCGTTCTATGGCTACACCTTC
TRBV5-1,many,TRBJ2-2,.,CASSTFRVGELFF,TGCGCCAGCAGCACCTTCAGGGTTGGGGAGCTGTTTTTT
TRBV30,few,TRBJ2-3,.,CAWSVGGPDTQYF,TGTGCCTGGAGTGTGGGGGGACCAGATACGCAGTATTTT
TRBV28,.,TRBJ2-2,.,CASSLWGADTGELFF,TGTGCCAGCAGTTTATGGGGGGCGGACACCGGGGAGCTGTTTTTT
TRBV28,few,TRBJ1-2,TRBD1,CASNGDSPLSRYTF,TGTGCCAGCAATGGGGACAGTCCCCTTAGCCGCTACACCTTC
TRBV4-3,.,TRBJ2-7,TRBD1,CASSQDGTGGYEQYF,TGCGCCAGCAGCCAAGATGGGACAGGGGGCTACGAGCAGTACTTC
TRBV7-8,.,TRBJ2-7,.,CASSFAGWEQYF,TGTGCCAGCAGCTTCGCAGGGTGGGAGCAGTACTTC
TRBV15,.,TRBJ1-2,TRBD1,CATSRQGAYGYTF,TGTGCCACCAGCAGACAGGGGGCGTATGGCTACACCTTC
TRBV7-2,.,TRBJ2-1,.,CASSSVAGPYNEQFF,TGTGCCAGCAGCTCGGTGGCAGGGCCCTACAATGAGCAGTTCTTC
TRBV2,few,TRBJ2-3,.,CASSEEGRSPHFDTQYF,TGTGCCAGCAGTGAGGAGGGGCGCTCCCCACACTTTGATACGCAGTATTTT
TRBV2,few,TRBJ1-1,TRBD1,CASRQGAATEAFF,TGTGCCAGCAGGCAGGGGGCAGCCACTGAAGCTTTCTTT
TRBV6-5,few,TRBJ2-1,TRBD2,CATLGLAGGPNEQFF,TGTGCCACCCTGGGGCTAGCGGGGGGCCCAAATGAGCAGTTCTTC
TRBV7-9,many,TRBJ1-6,.,CASSPRGGVNSPLHF,TGTGCCAGCAGCCCTCGGGGTGGTGTGAATTCACCCCTCCACTTT
TRBV7-2,.,TRBJ1-5,.,CASSRGQNNQPQHF,TGTGCCAGCAGCCGAGGGCAGAACAATCAGCCCCAGCATTTT
TRBV4-3,few,TRBJ2-3,TRBD1,CASSRQGARTDTQYF,TGCGCCAGCAGCCGACAGGGGGCGCGAACAGATACGCAGTATTTT
TRBV2,.,TRBJ2-3,TRBD1,CASRTGGTDTQYF,TGTGCCAGTAGGACAGGGGGCACAGATACGCAGTATTTT
TRBV19,.,TRBJ2-1,.,CASSPPAGGLYNEQFF,TGTGCCAGTAGTCCCCCCGCAGGGGGGCTCTACAATGAGCAGTTCTTC
TRBV19,few,TRBJ2-2,TRBD2,CASSPGTSGGWNTGELFF,TGTGCCAGTAGTCCGGGGACTAGCGGGGGCTGGAACACCGGGGAGCTGTTTTTT
TRBV11-3,.,TRBJ2-5,TRBD1,CASSSRTGVGETQYF,TGTGCCAGCAGCTCAAGGACAGGGGTTGGGGAGACCCAGTACTTC
TRBV7-2,few,TRBJ1-6,TRBD1,CASSSGQGQSPLHF,TGTGCCAGCAGCTCCGGACAGGGACAGTCACCCCTCCACTTT
TRBV5-4,.,TRBJ2-6,.,CASRRRGAGANVLTF,TGTGCCAGCAGAAGACGGGGTGCTGGGGCCAACGTCCTGACTTTC
TRBV11-2,.,TRBJ2-1,TRBD2,CASSPSGVNEQFF,TGTGCCAGCAGCCCGAGCGGGGTAAATGAGCAGTTCTTC
TRBV5-1,few,TRBJ2-2,.,CASSVTGNTGELFF,TGCGCCAGCAGCGTTACAGGGAACACCGGGGAGCTGTTTTTT